This paragraph reports one T cell receptor (beta chain). Its antigen is still unknown. This sample was included in a study of cytomegalovirus exposure and HLA in healthy donors. Study context: In an earlier analysis, almost 120 million unique TCR beta sequences were found from some 200 million T cells.

Study observations and caveats: Fewer N-insertions than the roughly 630-donor mean were reportedly shown by an Asian-associated ancestry cluster in a later analysis. In vitro work confirmed that a few CMV-associated chains recognize CMV antigens. Earlier analysis looked at TCR beta V segments, and most were productive about 90% or about 30% of the time.

PCR was performed using 60 Vbeta and 13 Jbeta primers. Generated by immunoSEQ multiplex PCR, the TCRdb table keeps only in-frame clones and is missing some. In the table there are some 130,000 clones, about 72% of which are singletons. Sequencing was done on a sample of PBMCs. This clonotype originated in a female donor in good health and CMV-seronegative.

Written as DNA, the CDR3 is TGCGCCAGCACTCCGGGACAGGGCGCCTACGAGCAGTACTTC. Residues: CASTPGQGAYEQYF. The J gene is TRBJ2-7, the V gene TRBV5-1; 9 bases map to TRBD1. CDR3 length equals 14 residues. V lost 6 bases and J lost 2; bases outside the gene matches: 6. Germline CDR1 and CDR2: SGHRS and YFSETQ.